The T cell receptor (beta chain) under discussion was sequenced for a study of T cell changes during pregnancy in multiple sclerosis. The data were produced by immunoSEQ multiplex PCR, yet TCRdb's version contains in-frame clones alone and is incomplete. The table lists around 36,000 clones, 75% to 95% of them singletons, with 7.8% in the top ten. Specimen: CD8+ T cells from peripheral blood mononuclear cells, collected before pregnancy. This clonotype was sampled from a female donor with multiple sclerosis, enrolled in a pregnancy study.

The CDR3 spells CASSSPRDRNYGYTF. CDR3 nucleotides: TGTGCCAGCAGCTCGCCCCGGGACAGAAACTATGGCTACACCTTC. The chain combines TRBV5-6 with TRBJ1-2; 7 nucleotides line up with TRBD1. Germline values: CDR1 SGHDT, CDR2 YYEEEE. The CDR3 covers 15 residues. J was trimmed by 2 bases and V by 3 bases; bases with no gene match: 7. Full variable domain (missing parts from reference TRBV5-6 and TRBJ1-2): DAGVTQSPTHLIKTRGQQVTLRCSPKSGHDTVSWYQQALGQGPQFIFQYYEEEERQRGNFPDRFSGHQFPNYSSELNVNALLLGDSALYLCASSSPRDRNYGYTFGSGTRLTVV.